These 9 T cell receptor beta chains were sequenced from one sample in a study of CD4 T cells in relation to SARS-CoV-2 and coronaviruses. Clones were sequenced by immunoSEQ multiplex PCR, and TCRdb holds only the in-frame ones, with some missing. The sample has 20,000 to 25,000 clones, 74% seen once. Antigens of these TCRs are unknown. Unexposed donor CD4+ T cells date from about 2011-2018, before the COVID-19 pandemic. Isolation of CD4+ T cells took place after about eleven days in culture. Sequenced: CD4+ T cells from PBMCs, cultured in vitro. Receptor source: a human donor in good health.

The J gene is TRBJ1-1, the V gene TRBV28; D not resolved. Trimming removed 5 bases from V and 0 bases from J, with 13 bases in between. Germline lookup yields CDR1 MDHEN and CDR2 SYDVKM. This CDR3 is built from 15 residues. CDR3 loop: CASSLYGVMNTEAFF. CDR3 bases: TGTGCCAGCAGTCTATACGGAGTCATGAACACTGAAGCTTTCTTT.

This clone has only one observation. CDR3 DNA sequence: TGCGCCAGCAGCTTGGAGGTAGATACGCAGTATTTT. It yields the protein CASSLEVDTQYF. The rearrangement uses TRBV5-1 and TRBJ2-3; unclear D gene. This CDR3 has 12 residues. Germline assignment: CDR1 SGHRS and CDR2 YFSETQ. Trimming shortened V by 0 bases and J by 5 bases, and 4 bases separated the two germline ends.

The rearrangement links TRBV9 to TRBJ2-3, with TRBD2 matching 8 bases. This CDR3 contains 16 residues. The germline CDR1 and CDR2 sequences are SGDLS and YYNGEE. V was clipped by 1 base and J by 5 bases; unmatched bases: 9. The CDR3 region has the DNA TGTGCCAGCAGCGTAAAAGCGGGAGAAGGGGGAGATACGCAGTATTTT. This codes for CASSVKAGEGGDTQYF.

The table lists this clone with a count of one. The chain has TRBV5-5 and TRBJ1-2, with D unresolved. CDR1 is SGHKS, CDR2 YYEKEE, per germline (reference sequence). The CDR3 contains 14 residues. Between the trimmed V and J ends, which lost 2 bases and 2 bases, there was a span of 10 bases. The chain's CDR3 is CASSFRPGNYGYTF. In nucleotides, the CDR3 is TGTGCCAGCAGCTTCCGTCCCGGAAACTATGGCTACACCTTC.

In DNA form, the CDR3 reads TGTGCCAGCTCACCACCCATAGTCGACAGGGGATTTACCTACGAGCAGTACTTC. Translated, it gives CASSPPIVDRGFTYEQYF. The V call is TRBV18, the J call TRBJ2-7, with 8 bases identical to TRBD1. The CDR3 totals 18 residues. Trimming took 0 bases from V and 2 from J; bases not matched to a gene: 12. Germline CDR1 and CDR2: KGHSH and LQKENI. The full variable domain, in which reference TRBV18 and TRBJ2-7 provide the parts outside the CDR3, is NAGVMQNPRHLVRRRGQEARLRCSPMKGHSHVYWYRQLPEEGLKFMVYLQKENIIDESGMPKERFSAEFPKEGPSILRIQQVVRGDSAAYFCASSPPIVDRGFTYEQYFGPGTRLTVT.

The chain is built from TRBV19 and TRBJ2-1, with 12 bases fitting TRBD2. This CDR3 spans 18 amino acids. The junction had 14 bases not matched to a gene; V was cut back by 7 bases and J by 4 bases. Germline CDR1 is LNHDA and CDR2 is SQIVND (reference sequence). CDR3 loop: CASKWRLAGGGLYNEQFF. The CDR3 coding sequence is TGTGCCAGTAAATGGCGGCTAGCGGGAGGGGGGTTATACAATGAGCAGTTCTTC.

V usage is TRBV7-9 and J usage is TRBJ2-7, with TRBD2 as a possible D gene (7 bases). This CDR3 contains 12 residues. Germline assignment: CDR1 SEHNR and CDR2 FQNEAQ (reference sequence). Trimming pared 1 base from V and 12 bases from J, leaving 13 bases between. The CDR3 loop reads CASSLVGGVPYF. CDR3 nucleotide sequence: TGTGCCAGCAGCTTAGTAGGGGGGGTCCCGTACTTC.

CDR3 region: CASSRAESTDTQYF. Written as DNA, the CDR3 is TGCGCCAGCAGTCGGGCAGAAAGCACAGATACGCAGTATTTT. J is TRBJ2-3 and V is TRBV4-1, with D hard to call. The CDR3 has 14 amino acids. V dropped 6 bases and J dropped 0 bases, with 10 bases sitting between them. Per germline, CDR1 MGHRA and CDR2 YSYEKL.

The chain couples TRBV24-1 to TRBJ2-4; D perhaps matches TRBD1 (6 bases). The CDR3 consists of 14 residues. Germline assignment: CDR1 KGHDR and CDR2 SFDVKD. V shed 9 bases and J shed 1 base, with 12 bases lying between them. CDR3 protein: CATADSRAKNIQYF. Here the CDR3 DNA reads TGTGCCACCGCGGACAGTAGGGCCAAAAACATTCAGTACTTC.